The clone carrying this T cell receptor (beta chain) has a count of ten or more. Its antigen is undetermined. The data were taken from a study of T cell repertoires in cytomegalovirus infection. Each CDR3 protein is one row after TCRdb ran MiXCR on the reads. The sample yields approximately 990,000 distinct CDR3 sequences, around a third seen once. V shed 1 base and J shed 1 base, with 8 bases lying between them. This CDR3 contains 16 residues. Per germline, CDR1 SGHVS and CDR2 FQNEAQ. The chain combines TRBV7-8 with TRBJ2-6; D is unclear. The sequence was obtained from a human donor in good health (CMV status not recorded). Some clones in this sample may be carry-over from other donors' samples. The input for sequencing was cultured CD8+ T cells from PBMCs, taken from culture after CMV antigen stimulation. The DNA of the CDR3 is TGTGCCAGCAGCTTAGACAGAATGTCTGGGGCCAACGTCCTGACTTTC. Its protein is CASSLDRMSGANVLTF.